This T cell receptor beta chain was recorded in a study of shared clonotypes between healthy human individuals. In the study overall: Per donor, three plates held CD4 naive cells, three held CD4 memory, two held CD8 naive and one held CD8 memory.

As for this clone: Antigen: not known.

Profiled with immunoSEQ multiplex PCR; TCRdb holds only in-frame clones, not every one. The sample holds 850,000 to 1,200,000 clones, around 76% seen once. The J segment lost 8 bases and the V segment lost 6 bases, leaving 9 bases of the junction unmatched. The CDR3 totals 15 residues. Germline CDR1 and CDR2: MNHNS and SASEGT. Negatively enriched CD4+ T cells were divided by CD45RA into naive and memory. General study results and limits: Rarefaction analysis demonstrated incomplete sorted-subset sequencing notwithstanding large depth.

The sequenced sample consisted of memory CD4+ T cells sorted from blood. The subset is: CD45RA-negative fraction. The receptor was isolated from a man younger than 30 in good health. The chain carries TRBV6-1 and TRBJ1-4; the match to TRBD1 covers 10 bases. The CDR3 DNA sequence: TGTGCCAGCAGACCCCCCGGGACAGGGGTCGAAAAACTGTTTTTT. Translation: CASRPPGTGVEKLFF.